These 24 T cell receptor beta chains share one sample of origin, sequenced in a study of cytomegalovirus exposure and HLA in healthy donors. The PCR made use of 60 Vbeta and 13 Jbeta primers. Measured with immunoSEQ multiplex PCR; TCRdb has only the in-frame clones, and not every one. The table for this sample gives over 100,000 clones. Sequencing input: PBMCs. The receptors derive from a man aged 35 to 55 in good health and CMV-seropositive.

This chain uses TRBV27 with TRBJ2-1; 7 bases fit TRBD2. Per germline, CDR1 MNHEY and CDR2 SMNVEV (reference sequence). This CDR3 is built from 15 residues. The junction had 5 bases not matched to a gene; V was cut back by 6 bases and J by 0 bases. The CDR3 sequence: CASSTLAVSYNEQFF. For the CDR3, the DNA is TGTGCCAGCAGCACTCTAGCGGTCTCCTACAATGAGCAGTTCTTC.

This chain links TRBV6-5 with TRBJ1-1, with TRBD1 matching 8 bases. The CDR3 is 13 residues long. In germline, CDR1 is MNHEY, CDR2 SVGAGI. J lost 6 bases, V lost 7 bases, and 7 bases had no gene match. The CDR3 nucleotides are TGTGCCAGCAAGACAGGGGCCCGACCTGAAGCTTTCTTT. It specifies CASKTGARPEAFF.

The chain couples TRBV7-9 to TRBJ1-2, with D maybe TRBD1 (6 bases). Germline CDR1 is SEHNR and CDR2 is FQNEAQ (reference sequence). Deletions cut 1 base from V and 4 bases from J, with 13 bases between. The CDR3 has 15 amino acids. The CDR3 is CASSLGTDSSYGYTF. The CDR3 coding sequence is TGTGCCAGCAGCTTAGGGACGGACAGTTCCTATGGCTACACCTTC.

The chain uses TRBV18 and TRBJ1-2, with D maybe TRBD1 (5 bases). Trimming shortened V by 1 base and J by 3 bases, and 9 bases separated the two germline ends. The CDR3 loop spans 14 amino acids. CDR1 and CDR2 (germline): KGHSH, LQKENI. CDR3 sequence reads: CASSPLQGDYGYTF. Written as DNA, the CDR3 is TGTGCCAGCTCACCACTTCAGGGTGACTATGGCTACACCTTC.

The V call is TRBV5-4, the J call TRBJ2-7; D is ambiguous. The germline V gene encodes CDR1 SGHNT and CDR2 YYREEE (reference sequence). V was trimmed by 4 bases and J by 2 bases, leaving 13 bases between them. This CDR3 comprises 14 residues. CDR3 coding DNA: TGTGCCAGCAGCCAAACTTCATATACCTACGAGCAGTACTTC. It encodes CASSQTSYTYEQYF. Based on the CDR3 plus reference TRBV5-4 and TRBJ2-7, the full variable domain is ETGVTQSPTHLIKTRGQQVTLRCSSQSGHNTVSWYQQALGQGPQFIFQYYREEENGRGNFPPRFSGLQFPNYSSELNVNALELDDSALYLCASSQTSYTYEQYFGPGTRLTVT.

The CDR3 bases are TGTGCCAGCAATTTGCGCCGGGATACGCAGTATTTT. It encodes CASNLRRDTQYF. The rearrangement joins TRBV2 to TRBJ2-3; no firm D call. Germline CDR1 reads SNHLY; CDR2 reads FYNNEI. The length of the CDR3 is 12 residues. V was shortened by 7 bases and J by 6 bases, with 11 bases between the two germline ends.

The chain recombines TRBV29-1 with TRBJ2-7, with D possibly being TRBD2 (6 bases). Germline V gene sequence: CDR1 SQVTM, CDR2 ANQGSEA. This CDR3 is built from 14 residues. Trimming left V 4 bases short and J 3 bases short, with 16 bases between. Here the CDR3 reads CSVVGGPGDYEQYF. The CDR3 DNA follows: TGCAGCGTTGTGGGGGGTCCGGGGGACTACGAGCAGTACTTC.

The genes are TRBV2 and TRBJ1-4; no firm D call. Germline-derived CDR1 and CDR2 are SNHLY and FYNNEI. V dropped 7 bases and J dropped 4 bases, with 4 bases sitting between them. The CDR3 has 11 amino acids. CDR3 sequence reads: CASTYNEKLFF. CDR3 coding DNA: TGTGCCAGCACTTATAATGAAAAACTGTTTTTT.

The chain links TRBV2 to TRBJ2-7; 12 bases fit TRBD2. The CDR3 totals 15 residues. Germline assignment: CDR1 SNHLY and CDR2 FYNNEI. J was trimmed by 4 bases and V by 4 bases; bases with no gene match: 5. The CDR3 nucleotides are TGTGCCAGCAGTGGTTCTAGCGGGAGGGTTTACGAGCAGTACTTC. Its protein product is CASSGSSGRVYEQYF.

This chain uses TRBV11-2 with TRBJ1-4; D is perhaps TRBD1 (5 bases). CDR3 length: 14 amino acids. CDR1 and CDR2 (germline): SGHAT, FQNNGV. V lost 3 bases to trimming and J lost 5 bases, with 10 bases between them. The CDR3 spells CASSFAGLNEKLFF. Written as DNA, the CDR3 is TGTGCCAGCAGCTTCGCAGGGTTGAATGAAAAACTGTTTTTT. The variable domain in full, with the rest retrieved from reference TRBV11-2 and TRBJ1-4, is EAGVAQSPRYKIIEKRQSVAFWCNPISGHATLYWYQQILGQGPKLLIQFQNNGVVDDSQLPKDRFSAERLKGVDSTLKIQPAKLEDSAVYLCASSFAGLNEKLFFGSGTQLSVL.

The CDR3 loop reads CASSLVLTGELFF. For the CDR3, the DNA is TGTGCCAGCAGCTTAGTACTCACCGGGGAGCTGTTTTTT. This rearrangement joins TRBV7-8 to TRBJ2-2, with no clear D. Deletions cut 1 base from V and 4 bases from J, with 4 bases between. This CDR3 has 13 residues. The germline gives CDR1 SGHVS, CDR2 FQNEAQ.

The CDR3 bases are TGCGCCAGCAGCCTTAGCGGGGTTAGCTCCTACGAGCAGTACTTC. Its protein product is CASSLSGVSSYEQYF. V is TRBV5-1 and J is TRBJ2-7, with 8 bases lining up with TRBD2. V was pared by 4 bases and J by 0 bases, with 6 bases of the junction left unmatched. In germline, CDR1 is SGHRS, CDR2 YFSETQ. The CDR3 has 15 residues.

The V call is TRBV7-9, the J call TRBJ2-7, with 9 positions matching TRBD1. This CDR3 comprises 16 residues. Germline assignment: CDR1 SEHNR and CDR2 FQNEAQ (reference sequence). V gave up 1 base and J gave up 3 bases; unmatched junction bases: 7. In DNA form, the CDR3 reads TGTGCCAGCAGCTTAGTTGCGGGACAGGGTAACTACGAGCAGTACTTC. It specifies CASSLVAGQGNYEQYF.

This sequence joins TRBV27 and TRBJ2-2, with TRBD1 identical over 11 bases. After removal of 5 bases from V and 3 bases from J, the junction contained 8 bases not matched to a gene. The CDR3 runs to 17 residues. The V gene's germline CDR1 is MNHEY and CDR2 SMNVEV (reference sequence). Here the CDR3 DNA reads TGTGCCAGCAGTCCCTTTCTGGACAGGGGGCACACCGGGGAGCTGTTTTTT. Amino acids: CASSPFLDRGHTGELFF.

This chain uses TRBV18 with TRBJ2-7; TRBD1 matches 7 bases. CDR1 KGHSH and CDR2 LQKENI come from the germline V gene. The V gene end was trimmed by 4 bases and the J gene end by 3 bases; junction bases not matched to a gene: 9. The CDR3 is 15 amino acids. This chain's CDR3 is CASSLNRGLFYEQYF. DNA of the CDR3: TGTGCCAGCTCACTTAACAGGGGATTATTCTACGAGCAGTACTTC.

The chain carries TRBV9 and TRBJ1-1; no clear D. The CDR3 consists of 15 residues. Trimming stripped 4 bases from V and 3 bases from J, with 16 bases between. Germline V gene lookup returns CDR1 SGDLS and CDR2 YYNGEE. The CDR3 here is CASSQTPEGYTEAFF. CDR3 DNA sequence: TGTGCCAGCAGCCAAACCCCGGAGGGTTACACTGAAGCTTTCTTT. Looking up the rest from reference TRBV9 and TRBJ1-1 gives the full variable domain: DSGVTQTPKHLITATGQRVTLRCSPRSGDLSVYWYQQSLDQGLQFLIQYYNGEERAKGNILERFSAQQFPDLHSELNLSSLELGDSALYFCASSQTPEGYTEAFFGQGTRLTVV.

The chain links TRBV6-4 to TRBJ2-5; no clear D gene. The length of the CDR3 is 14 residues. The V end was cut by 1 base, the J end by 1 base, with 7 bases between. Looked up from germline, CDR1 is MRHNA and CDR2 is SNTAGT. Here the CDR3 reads CASSDLSAQETQYF. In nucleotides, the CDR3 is TGTGCCAGCAGTGACTTGAGCGCCCAAGAGACCCAGTACTTC.

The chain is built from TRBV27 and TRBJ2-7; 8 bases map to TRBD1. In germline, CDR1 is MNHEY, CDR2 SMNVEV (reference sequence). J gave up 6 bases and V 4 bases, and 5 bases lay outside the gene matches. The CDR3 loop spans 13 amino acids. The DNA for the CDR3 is TGTGCCAGCAGTTCGGACAGGGTGAGCGAGCAGTACTTC. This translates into CASSSDRVSEQYF.

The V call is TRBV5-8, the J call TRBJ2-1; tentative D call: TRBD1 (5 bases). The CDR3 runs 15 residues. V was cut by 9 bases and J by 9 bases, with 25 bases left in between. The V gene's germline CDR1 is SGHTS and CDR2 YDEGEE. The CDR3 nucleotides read TGTGCCACCCAGGGTGAGAGTAGACGCGCCATTGAGCAGTTCTTC. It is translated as CATQGESRRAIEQFF.

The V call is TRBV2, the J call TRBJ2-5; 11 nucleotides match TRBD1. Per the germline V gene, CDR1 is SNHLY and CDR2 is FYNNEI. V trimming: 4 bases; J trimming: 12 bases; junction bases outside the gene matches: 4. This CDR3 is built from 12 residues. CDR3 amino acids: CASSGTGGMEYF. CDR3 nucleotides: TGTGCCAGCAGTGGGACAGGGGGCATGGAGTACTTC.

The CDR3 nucleotides read TGCAGCGTTGAAGCCGTTTCCCACGAGCAGTACTTC. Its translation: CSVEAVSHEQYF. This rearrangement joins TRBV29-1 to TRBJ2-5; no clear D. The J call may be incorrect, as the DNA end agrees better with TRBJ2-7. CDR1 SQVTM and CDR2 ANQGSEA come from the germline V gene. This CDR3 has 12 residues.

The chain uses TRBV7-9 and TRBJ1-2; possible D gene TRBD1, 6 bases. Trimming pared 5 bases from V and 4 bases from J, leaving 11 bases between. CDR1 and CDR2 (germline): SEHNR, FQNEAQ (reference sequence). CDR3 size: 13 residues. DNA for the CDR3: TGTGCCAGCAGCCTGCAGGGGATCTATGGCTACACCTTC. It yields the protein CASSLQGIYGYTF. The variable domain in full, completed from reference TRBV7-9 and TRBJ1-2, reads DTGVSQNPRHKITKRGQNVTFRCDPISEHNRLYWYRQTLGQGPEFLTYFQNEAQLEKSRLLSDRFSAERPKGSFSTLEIQRTEQGDSAMYLCASSLQGIYGYTFGSGTRLTVV.

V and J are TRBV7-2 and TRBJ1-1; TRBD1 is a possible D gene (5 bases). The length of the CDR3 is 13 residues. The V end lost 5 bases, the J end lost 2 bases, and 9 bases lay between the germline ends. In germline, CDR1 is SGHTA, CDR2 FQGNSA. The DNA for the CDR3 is TGTGCCAGCAGCGCAGGGTCTAACACTGAAGCTTTCTTT. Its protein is CASSAGSNTEAFF.

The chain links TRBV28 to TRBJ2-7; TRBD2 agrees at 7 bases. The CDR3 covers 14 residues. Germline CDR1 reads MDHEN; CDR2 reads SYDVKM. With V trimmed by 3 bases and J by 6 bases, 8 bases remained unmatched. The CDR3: CASSFLLGGSEQYF. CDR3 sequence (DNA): TGTGCCAGCAGTTTCCTTCTCGGGGGGTCCGAGCAGTACTTC.